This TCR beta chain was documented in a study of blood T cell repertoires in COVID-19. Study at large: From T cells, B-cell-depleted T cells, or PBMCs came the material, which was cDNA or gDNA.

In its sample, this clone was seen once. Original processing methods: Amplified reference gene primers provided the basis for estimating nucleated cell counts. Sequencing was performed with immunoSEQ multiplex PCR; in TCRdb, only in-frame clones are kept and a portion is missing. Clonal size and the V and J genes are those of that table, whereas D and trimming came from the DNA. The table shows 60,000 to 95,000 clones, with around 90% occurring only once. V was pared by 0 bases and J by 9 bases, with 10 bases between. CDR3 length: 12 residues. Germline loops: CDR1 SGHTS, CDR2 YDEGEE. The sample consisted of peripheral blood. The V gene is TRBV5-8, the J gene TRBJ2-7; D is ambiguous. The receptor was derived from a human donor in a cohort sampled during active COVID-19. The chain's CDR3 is CASSLDSDAQYF. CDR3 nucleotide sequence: TGTGCCAGCAGCTTGGACAGTGACGCGCAGTACTTC.